The sample holds a few counts of the clone carrying this T cell receptor (beta chain). Its antigen remains unknown. The data belong to a study of T-cell memory formation after mild COVID-19. Across the study: TCR clusters largely stayed donor specific.

Whole-study findings and limits: A second wave expanding day 15 to 37 was CD4+-biased; contracting clones were balanced. Among contracting clones, CD4+ were mainly CM/EM and CD8+ enriched in EMRA. Pre-infection memory already had some responding clones, implying cross-reactive memory joined.

TCRdb reprocessed the 5' RACE reads with MiXCR, giving one entry per CDR3 protein. The table records 80,000 to 130,000 distinct CDR3 sequences, around 10% of them present only once. CDR3 length: 14 amino acids. Germline CDR1 and CDR2: LNHDA and SQIVND (reference sequence). The trim removed 1 base at V and 7 bases at J, leaving 6 bases unmatched. The receptor comes from a man aged 18-30 years who had mild COVID-19 (a few samples of this study predate the infection). Cell type and time point are not known. The sample was PBMCs or a T cell subset sorted from them (not recorded which). V is TRBV19 and J is TRBJ2-7; 8 bases map to TRBD1. The chain's CDR3 is CASSIVDRGWEQYF. The DNA for the CDR3 is TGTGCCAGTAGTATAGTTGACAGGGGATGGGAGCAGTACTTC.